This TCR beta chain was recorded in a study of blood T cell repertoires in COVID-19 (TCRdb year 2020). Study-wide context: Samples from collaborators originated in the United States, Italy and Spain and spanned both the acute and convalescent phases of COVID-19. The prospective study material was composed of cDNA or gDNA derived from T cells, B-cell-depleted T cells, or PBMCs. Subjects who had been exposed to COVID-19, were actively infected with it, or had recovered from it provided the deeply sampled blood TCRbeta repertoires that made up the dataset. A freely available public database, intended as a resource for researchers studying the immune response to SARS-CoV-2, is where the repertoires were released. The samples were drawn from the first 160 participants of the ongoing ImmuneRACE study and from over 950 subjects provided by 6 global collaborators. Sample metadata almost always included a de-identified subject ID, COVID-19 status, age in years and sex. Where available, HLA class I and class II types were taken from metadata supplied by the sample provider and were not determined by assay-based typing.

The immunoSEQ Assay, a bias-controlled multiplex PCR, was used to amplify TCRbeta CDR3 regions from genomic DNA. Turning to the authors' computational methods: Nucleated cell counts per sample were estimated from amplification of reference gene primers within the assay. Sequence reads were collapsed and filtered to measure the absolute abundance of every unique TCRbeta CDR3 rearrangement. For each sample, productive Simpson clonality was calculated as the square root of Simpson's diversity index over productive rearrangements. In TCRdb, the immuneACCESS table is reduced to in-frame sequences with V and J assigned. These tables do not hold every clone; where another copy was compared, an unresolved V gene accounts for under half, and the others remain unexplained. The V and J calls and clone size are taken from that table; D and trimming were inferred from the DNA. Counted in this sample were hundreds of thousands of clones; around 91% of them appeared once. Roughly a tenth of the sample rests with the top ten.

Paper-wide results and their limitations: Clinical and demographic metadata were provided uncurated, with the amount varying by source and participant.

Comments on this clone: Its antigen has not been determined. Base qualities were left out, and no much larger clone turns up one base away.

As encoded in the germline V gene, CDR1 is MDHEN while CDR2 is SYDVKM. The CDR3 sequence holds 12 residues, the cysteine and phenylalanine included. The DNA shown is the 36-base CDR3, in frame from base 1. The trim is 5 bases for V and 6 bases for J, with a gap of 11 bases between the germline ends. Participants in the prospective study were enrolled through a virtual design, were aged roughly 18 to 100 years, and lived in under 25 United States geographic areas. In the prospective study, participants were assigned to cohorts based on the clinical history participants reported in a screening survey and a study questionnaire. ImmuneRACE Cohort 3 recovered participants were defined by two consecutive negative NP/OP PCR tests, healthcare professional clearance, or symptom resolution. In the prospective study, mobile phlebotomists collected whole blood, serum and a nasopharyngeal or oropharyngeal swab from each participant. Participants in the prospective study had the option to provide additional blood draws and questionnaires over a roughly 2-month period. Prospective study blood samples were shipped either frozen or at room temperature before DNA extraction.

Sequenced input: PBMCs or T cells enriched from blood (not recorded which). This TCR came from a woman in her forties who had recovered from COVID-19. The chain was built from TRBV28 and TRBJ2-7; no D gene is confidently identified. The CDR3 region has the sequence CASSGRRVEQYF. The nucleotide sequence reads TGTGCCAGCAGTGGCCGGAGAGTCGAGCAGTACTTC.